These 3 T cell receptor beta chains originate from one sample sequenced in a study of shared clonotypes between healthy human individuals. Only in-frame clones appear in the TCRdb table, and some are missing; sequencing was by immunoSEQ multiplex PCR. The table lists hundreds of thousands of clones, almost 97% of them singletons, with about 0.054% in the top ten. The sequenced material came from naive CD4+ T cells sorted from blood. Subset indicated: CD45RA+ positively selected. Receptor source: a woman under 40 in good health.

The J gene is TRBJ2-7, the V gene TRBV6-5; 8 bases fit TRBD2. This CDR3 region has 15 residues. The V gene's germline CDR1 is MNHEY and CDR2 SVGAGI. V dropped 5 bases and J dropped 7; count of bases not matched to a gene: 13. This CDR3 is CASSNTAHSGGEQYF. In DNA form, the CDR3 reads TGTGCCAGCAGTAATACAGCTCACTCGGGGGGGGAGCAGTACTTC.

The chain links TRBV7-2 to TRBJ2-5; the match to TRBD2 covers 10 bases. Germline CDR1 SGHTA, CDR2 FQGNSA. The CDR3 contains 19 residues. V trimming: 1 base; J trimming: 5 bases; junction bases outside the gene matches: 16. The CDR3 DNA reads as TGTGCCAGCAGCTTAGATCCTATACGGGCTAGCGGGAGTTTGGAGACCCAGTACTTC. It yields the protein CASSLDPIRASGSLETQYF.

The chain has TRBV7-9 and TRBJ2-6; D is perhaps TRBD2 (6 bases). The germline V and J ends were trimmed by 6 bases and 1 base, with 7 bases remaining between them. The germline CDR1 and CDR2 sequences are SEHNR and FQNEAQ (reference sequence). The CDR3 sequence is 14 residues long. For the CDR3, the DNA is TGTGCCAGCAGTCGGGGGTCTGGGGCCAACGTCCTGACTTTC. This gives the protein CASSRGSGANVLTF.